Listed here are 32 T cell receptor beta chains from one sample, sequenced in a study of blood T cell repertoires in COVID-19. The repertoire was sequenced with immunoSEQ multiplex PCR; TCRdb's copy has only in-frame clones and lacks some. The repertoire holds roughly 250,000 clones, with 82% as singletons. The specimen sequenced was peripheral blood. The receptors here all came from a woman of 80 years or more with acute or convalescent COVID-19.

A few counts support this clone. The chain recombines TRBV28 with TRBJ1-5, with 7 bases lining up with TRBD1. Germline values: CDR1 MDHEN, CDR2 SYDVKM. V shed 6 bases and J 3 bases; nucleotides not matched to a gene: 8. The CDR3 is 15 amino acids. CDR3 loop: CASRRDSGTNQPQHF. In DNA form, the CDR3 reads TGTGCCAGCAGACGGGACAGCGGTACCAATCAGCCCCAGCATTTT.

The rearrangement joins TRBV27 to TRBJ2-3; D might be TRBD1 (5 bases). CDR3 length: 16 residues. Trimming left V 3 bases short and J 2 bases short, with 15 bases between. Looked up from germline, CDR1 is MNHEY and CDR2 is SMNVEV (reference sequence). The CDR3 DNA is TGTGCCAGCAGTTTTATTTGGGGCGGAGTCACAGATACGCAGTATTTT. This encodes CASSFIWGGVTDTQYF.

The CDR3 region has the DNA TGTGCTAGTGGTTTGTCGACAGGGGTCAACACTGAAGCTTTCTTT. Its translation is CASGLSTGVNTEAFF. The chain is built from TRBV12-5 and TRBJ1-1, with 8 nucleotides matching TRBD1. Trimming took 2 bases from V and 2 from J; bases not matched to a gene: 4. The CDR3 contains 15 residues. Looked up from germline, CDR1 is LGHNT and CDR2 is FRNRAP.

V is TRBV5-1 and J is TRBJ2-7; 13 nucleotides align to TRBD2. J gave up 4 bases and V 4 bases, and 2 bases lay outside the gene matches. The CDR3 runs to 14 residues. Germline lookup yields CDR1 SGHRS and CDR2 YFSETQ. The CDR3 DNA is TGCGCCAGCAGCCAGGGACTAGCGGGGTACGAGCAGTACTTC. Translation gives CASSQGLAGYEQYF.

V and J are TRBV7-2 and TRBJ2-5; D gene uncertain. The V gene lost 3 bases and the J gene lost 4 bases, with 18 bases spanning the gap. Germline V gene data show CDR1 as SGHTA and CDR2 as FQGNSA. This CDR3 contains 16 residues. This CDR3 reads CASSFFPTQPGETQYF. CDR3 DNA sequence: TGTGCCAGCAGCTTTTTTCCGACGCAGCCAGGAGAGACCCAGTACTTC.

V usage is TRBV9 and J usage is TRBJ2-5; 8 nucleotides align to TRBD1. The V and J ends lost 0 bases and 4 bases, in that order; junction bases with no gene match: 8. CDR1 is SGDLS and CDR2 is YYNGEE in the germline V gene. The CDR3 runs 16 residues. CDR3 in amino acids: CASSVDGSRGRETQYF. DNA for the CDR3: TGTGCCAGCAGCGTAGACGGCTCCAGGGGGCGAGAGACCCAGTACTTC. Using reference TRBV9 and TRBJ2-5 for the parts outside the CDR3, the full variable domain is DSGVTQTPKHLITATGQRVTLRCSPRSGDLSVYWYQQSLDQGLQFLIQYYNGEERAKGNILERFSAQQFPDLHSELNLSSLELGDSALYFCASSVDGSRGRETQYFGPGTRLLVL.

The V and J genes are TRBV5-6 and TRBJ2-2, with TRBD2 identical over 10 bases. CDR1 is SGHDT and CDR2 is YYEEEE in the germline V gene. The V segment lost 4 bases and the J segment 7 bases; nucleotides outside the gene matches: 10. CDR3 length: 16 residues. The CDR3 bases are TGTGCCAGCAGCACCGACCTAGCGGGAGTTTTCGGGGAGCTGTTTTTT. Its protein is CASSTDLAGVFGELFF.

This rearrangement joins TRBV28 to TRBJ2-1, with 7 bases identical to TRBD1. V shed 7 bases, J shed 10 bases, and the junction held 16 bases outside the gene matches. CDR1 MDHEN and CDR2 SYDVKM come from the germline V gene. This CDR3 has 15 residues. For the CDR3, the DNA is TGTGCCAGCACCCCGGTGCAGGGACAGAGTAAAGAGCAGTTCTTC. Translating gives CASTPVQGQSKEQFF.

This clone was counted a few times. The chain couples TRBV7-9 to TRBJ2-7, with 10 bases lining up with TRBD2. J lost 6 bases, V lost 4 bases, and 0 bases had no gene match. The CDR3 totals 12 residues. Germline V CDR1 and CDR2: SEHNR, FQNEAQ (reference sequence). CDR3 DNA: TGTGCCAGCAGCTCTAGCGGGGGCGAGCAGTACTTC. It yields the protein CASSSSGGEQYF.

V and J are TRBV28 and TRBJ2-3, with unresolved D. Germline assignment: CDR1 MDHEN and CDR2 SYDVKM. This CDR3 spans 15 amino acids. V lost 4 bases and J lost 5, with 16 bases in between. For the CDR3, the DNA is TGTGCCAGCAGTTCATTAGCCAAGCCGAAAGATACGCAGTATTTT. It codes for CASSSLAKPKDTQYF. The variable domain in full, completed from reference TRBV28 and TRBJ2-3, reads DVKVTQSSRYLVKRTGEKVFLECVQDMDHENMFWYRQDPGLGLRLIYFSYDVKMKEKGDIPEGYSVSREKKERFSLILESASTNQTSMYLCASSSLAKPKDTQYFGPGTRLTVL.

This chain links TRBV27 with TRBJ2-1; 12 nucleotides match TRBD2. This CDR3 is built from 14 residues. CDR1 and CDR2 from the germline V gene are MNHEY and SMNVEV (reference sequence). V lost 5 bases to trimming and J lost 6 bases; unmatched junction nucleotides: 2. CDR3 DNA: TGTGCCAGCAGTCAGGGACTAGCGGGCAATGAGCAGTTCTTC. Amino acid sequence: CASSQGLAGNEQFF.

The CDR3 DNA reads as TGTGCCAGCAGTTACCACCTAGCGGGGGTGGCTAATGAGCAGTTCTTC. This codes for CASSYHLAGVANEQFF. This rearrangement joins TRBV6-2 or TRBV6-3 to TRBJ2-1; 10 bases map to TRBD2. The length of the CDR3 is 16 residues. The V gene's germline CDR1 is MNHEY and CDR2 SVGEGT. The V and J ends lost 2 bases and 7 bases, in that order; junction bases with no gene match: 8.

There are a few counts of this clone. The chain has TRBV6-5 and TRBJ1-1; TRBD1 matches 8 bases. The CDR3 sequence is 13 residues long. The V and J ends lost 8 bases and 1 base, in that order; junction bases with no gene match: 3. Germline CDR1 reads MNHEY; CDR2 reads SVGAGI. The CDR3 is CASPGTGNTEAFF. The DNA for the CDR3 is TGTGCCAGCCCCGGGACAGGGAACACTGAAGCTTTCTTT.

V is TRBV6-2 or TRBV6-3 and J is TRBJ1-2; D unclear. CDR1 MNHEY and CDR2 SVGEGT come from the germline V gene. This CDR3 region has 15 residues. The ends were cut back, 2 bases at V and 3 bases at J, with 13 bases in the middle. The CDR3 sequence: CASSYLDTYHYGYTF. The CDR3 bases are TGTGCCAGCAGTTACCTTGACACGTACCACTATGGCTACACCTTC.

The table lists this clone with a count of one. The chain's CDR3 is CATSLSWGGGTDTQYF. CDR3 in DNA: TGTGCCACCAGCCTATCCTGGGGCGGTGGCACAGATACGCAGTATTTT. This rearrangement joins TRBV15 to TRBJ2-3; tentatively, D is TRBD1 (5 bases). Deletions cut 5 bases from V and 1 base from J, with 16 bases between. The germline gives CDR1 LNHNV, CDR2 YYDKDF (reference sequence). CDR3 length: 16 amino acids.

The chain carries TRBV27 and TRBJ2-3, with D hard to call. V was shortened by 6 bases and J by 3 bases, with 10 bases between the two germline ends. The CDR3 totals 13 residues. The germline CDR1 and CDR2 sequences are MNHEY and SMNVEV (reference sequence). For the CDR3, the DNA is TGTGCCAGCAGAATGCTAGGAACAGATACGCAGTATTTT. The encoded protein is CASRMLGTDTQYF.

V gene TRBV12-5 combines with J gene TRBJ2-3; 7 bases fit TRBD1. The germline V gene has CDR1 LGHNT and CDR2 FRNRAP. This CDR3 region has 16 residues. In DNA form, the CDR3 reads TGTGCCAGGGGCGGTCAGGGGGTCAACCGCACAGATACGCAGTATTTT. Protein sequence: CARGGQGVNRTDTQYF.

The rearrangement links TRBV20-1 to TRBJ2-5, with D possibly matching TRBD1 (6 bases). Germline V lookup: CDR1 DFQATT, CDR2 SNEGSKA (reference sequence). The CDR3 is 13 residues long. V lost 3 bases and J 4 bases, leaving 12 bases between the germline ends. The CDR3 DNA reads as TGCAGTGCTAGTGGATTGACAGGAGAGACCCAGTACTTC. Translation gives CSASGLTGETQYF.

V usage is TRBV5-6 and J usage is TRBJ1-2, with D possibly TRBD1 on 5 matching bases. The CDR3 is 14 amino acids. Trimming removed 3 bases at V and 3 bases at J, with 12 bases between. Germline V gene lookup returns CDR1 SGHDT and CDR2 YYEEEE. In DNA, the CDR3 is TGTGCCAGCAGCTCAAGGAGGGGCTACTATGGCTACACCTTC. Translated, it gives CASSSRRGYYGYTF.

This clone was counted a single time. V and J are TRBV5-6 and TRBJ2-3, with D possibly matching TRBD2 (6 bases). Germline loops: CDR1 SGHDT, CDR2 YYEEEE. Trimming stripped 1 base from V and 6 bases from J, with 18 bases between. The CDR3 is 16 residues long. CDR3 amino acids: CASSLLGLQLRDTQYF. The CDR3 region has the DNA TGTGCCAGCAGCTTGTTGGGACTGCAACTTAGGGATACGCAGTATTTT.

The chain uses TRBV5-6 and TRBJ2-2, with 10 bases fitting TRBD2. V dropped 2 bases and J dropped 5; count of bases not matched to a gene: 9. This CDR3 spans 17 amino acids. Germline V gene sequence: CDR1 SGHDT, CDR2 YYEEEE. CDR3 protein: CASSFRGLAAKTGELFF. CDR3 sequence (DNA): TGTGCCAGCAGCTTCCGCGGACTAGCGGCTAAGACCGGGGAGCTGTTTTTT.

V is TRBV19 and J is TRBJ1-1; no reliable D call. CDR1 LNHDA and CDR2 SQIVND come from the germline V gene (reference sequence). This CDR3 is built from 12 residues. Deletions cut 1 base from V and 7 bases from J, with 7 bases between. The CDR3 DNA reads TGTGCCAGTAGTATAGGACACTTTGAAGCTTTCTTT. Protein sequence: CASSIGHFEAFF.

Only a few counts were recorded for this clone. This chain links TRBV7-2 with TRBJ2-7; TRBD2 matches at 12 bases. After removal of 0 bases from V and 6 bases from J, the junction contained 0 bases not matched to a gene. Germline-derived CDR1 and CDR2 are SGHTA and FQGNSA. The CDR3 loop spans 14 amino acids. The CDR3 is CASSLALAGGEQYF. As DNA, the CDR3 is TGTGCCAGCAGCTTAGCACTAGCGGGAGGCGAGCAGTACTTC.

The chain has TRBV7-9 and TRBJ2-7; 14 bases align to TRBD2. V shed 1 base and J 5 bases; nucleotides not matched to a gene: 7. Germline-derived CDR1 and CDR2 are SEHNR and FQNEAQ (reference sequence). The CDR3 extends over 17 amino acids. The CDR3 DNA sequence: TGTGCCAGCAGCTTAGAACGGACTAGCGGGGGGCTCGACGAGCAGTACTTC. This sequence encodes CASSLERTSGGLDEQYF. The whole variable domain, filled in from reference TRBV7-9 and TRBJ2-7, reads DTGVSQNPRHKITKRGQNVTFRCDPISEHNRLYWYRQTLGQGPEFLTYFQNEAQLEKSRLLSDRFSAERPKGSFSTLEIQRTEQGDSAMYLCASSLERTSGGLDEQYFGPGTRLTVT.

The rearrangement links TRBV2 to TRBJ2-7; 7 nucleotides agree with TRBD2. Germline CDR1 and CDR2: SNHLY and FYNNEI. The trim removed 8 bases at V and 6 bases at J, leaving 13 bases unmatched. CDR3 length equals 14 residues. Here the CDR3 DNA reads TGTGCCAGCCGGAGGGGCGGGAGTCGGGGCGAGCAGTACTTC. It specifies CASRRGGSRGEQYF.

This clone is a singleton in its sample. The CDR3 DNA reads TGTGCCGTATCGTCTAGCGGGGGGCTTCAAGAGACCCAGTACTTC. Encoded protein: CAVSSSGGLQETQYF. The V call is TRBV15, the J call TRBJ2-5; 11 bases map to TRBD2. The J segment lost 2 bases and the V segment lost 11 bases, leaving 10 bases of the junction unmatched. The CDR3 runs 15 residues. Germline-derived CDR1 and CDR2 are LNHNV and YYDKDF (reference sequence).

This sequence joins TRBV5-1 and TRBJ2-7; D unclear. This CDR3 has 14 amino acids. V lost 0 bases to trimming and J lost 7 bases, with 14 bases between them. CDR1 is SGHRS and CDR2 is YFSETQ in the germline V gene. The CDR3 region is CASSLGSQIVEQYF. CDR3 DNA: TGCGCCAGCAGCTTGGGTAGCCAGATTGTAGAGCAGTACTTC.

The chain has TRBV5-4 and TRBJ2-1; 10 bases fit TRBD2. The germline V gene encodes CDR1 SGHNT and CDR2 YYREEE (reference sequence). The CDR3 is 16 amino acids. The ends lost 1 base at V and 6 bases at J; junction bases unmatched: 7. The CDR3 DNA reads TGTGCCAGCAGCTTGACGTGGCTAGCGGGAGTCAATGAGCAGTTCTTC. Amino acid sequence: CASSLTWLAGVNEQFF. Supplemented by reference TRBV5-4 and TRBJ2-1, the full variable domain reads ETGVTQSPTHLIKTRGQQVTLRCSSQSGHNTVSWYQQALGQGPQFIFQYYREEENGRGNFPPRFSGLQFPNYSSELNVNALELDDSALYLCASSLTWLAGVNEQFFGPGTRLTVL.

The chain joins TRBV12-3 or TRBV12-4 to TRBJ2-1; D may be TRBD1 (5 bases). Trimming removed 3 bases at V and 9 bases at J, with 9 bases between. The CDR3 contains 12 residues. The CDR3 bases are TGTGCCAGCAGTTTTAGGGGTCCTGAGCAGTTCTTC. It is translated as CASSFRGPEQFF.

CDR3 DNA sequence: TGTGCCAGCAGCTTACAGGGTTATGACAATCAGCCCCAGCATTTT. Amino acids: CASSLQGYDNQPQHF. V and J are TRBV7-2 and TRBJ1-5, with a possible D match to TRBD1 (5 bases). V lost 2 bases to trimming and J lost 3 bases, with 11 bases between them. The length of the CDR3 is 15 residues. The germline gives CDR1 SGHTA, CDR2 FQGNSA.

The rearrangement links TRBV6-5 to TRBJ1-1; a weak D match, TRBD1 (5 bases). CDR3 length: 15 amino acids. Germline assignment: CDR1 MNHEY and CDR2 SVGAGI. Between the trimmed V and J ends, which lost 0 bases and 5 bases, there was a span of 13 bases. The CDR3 DNA sequence: TGTGCCAGCAGTTACTCGACGGGGGGACTAACTGAAGCTTTCTTT. Encoded protein: CASSYSTGGLTEAFF.

This chain joins TRBV5-1 and TRBJ1-4; D might be TRBD1 (6 bases). This CDR3 contains 15 residues. Trimming took 0 bases from V and 4 from J, leaving 10 bases between them. The germline V gene has CDR1 SGHRS and CDR2 YFSETQ. CDR3: CASSLGQVLNEKLFF. The CDR3 bases are TGCGCCAGCAGCTTGGGACAGGTACTTAATGAAAAACTGTTTTTT.